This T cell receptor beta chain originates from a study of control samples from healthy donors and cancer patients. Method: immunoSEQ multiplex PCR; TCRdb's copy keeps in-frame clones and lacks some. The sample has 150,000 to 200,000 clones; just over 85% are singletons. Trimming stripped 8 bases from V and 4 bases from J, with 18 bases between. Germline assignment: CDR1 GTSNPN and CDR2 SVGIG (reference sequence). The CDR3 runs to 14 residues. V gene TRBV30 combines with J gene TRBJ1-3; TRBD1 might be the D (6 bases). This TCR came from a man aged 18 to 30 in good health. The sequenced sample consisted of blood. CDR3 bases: TGTGCCCTAACCGGGGGGCGATCAGGAAACACCATATATTTT. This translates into CALTGGRSGNTIYF.